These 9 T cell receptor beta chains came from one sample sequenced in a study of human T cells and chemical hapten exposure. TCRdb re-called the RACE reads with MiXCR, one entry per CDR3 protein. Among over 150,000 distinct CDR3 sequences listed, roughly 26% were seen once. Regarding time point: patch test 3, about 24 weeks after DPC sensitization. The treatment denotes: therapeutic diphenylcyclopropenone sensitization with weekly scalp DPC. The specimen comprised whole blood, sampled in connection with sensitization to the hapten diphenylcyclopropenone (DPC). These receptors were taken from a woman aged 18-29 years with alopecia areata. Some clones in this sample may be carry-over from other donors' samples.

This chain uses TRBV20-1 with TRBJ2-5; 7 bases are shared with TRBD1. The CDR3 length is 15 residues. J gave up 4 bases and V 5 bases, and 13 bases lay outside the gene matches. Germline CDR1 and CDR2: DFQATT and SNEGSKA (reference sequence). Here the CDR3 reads CSALSTWDSVETQYF. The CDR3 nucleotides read TGCAGTGCTCTTTCCACCTGGGACAGTGTAGAGACCCAGTACTTC.

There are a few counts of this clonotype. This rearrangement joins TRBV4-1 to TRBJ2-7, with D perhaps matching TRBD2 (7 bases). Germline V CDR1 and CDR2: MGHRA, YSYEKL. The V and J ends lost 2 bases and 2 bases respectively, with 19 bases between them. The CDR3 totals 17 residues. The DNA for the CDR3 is TGCGCCAGCAGCCAACATGGAGGGGGGGTTATACCCTACGAGCAGTACTTC. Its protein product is CASSQHGGGVIPYEQYF.

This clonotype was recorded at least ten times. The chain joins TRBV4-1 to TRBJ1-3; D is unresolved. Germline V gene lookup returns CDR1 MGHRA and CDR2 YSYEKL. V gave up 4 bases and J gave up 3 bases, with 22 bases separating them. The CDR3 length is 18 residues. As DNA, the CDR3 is TGCGCCAGCAGCCCCCTGTCCGGACCTCGGTTGGTTGGAAACACCATATATTTT. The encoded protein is CASSPLSGPRLVGNTIYF.

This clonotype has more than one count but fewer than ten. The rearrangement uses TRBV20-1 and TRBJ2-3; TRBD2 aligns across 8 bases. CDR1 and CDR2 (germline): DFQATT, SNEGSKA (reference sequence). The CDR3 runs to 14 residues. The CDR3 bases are TGCACCGCGGTGGATAGCGGGACCCCAGATACGCAGTATTTT. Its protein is CTAVDSGTPDTQYF.

The CDR3 sequence is CASSLSGRDQETQYF. CDR3 nucleotides: TGTGCCAGCAGCTTAAGCGGGAGGGACCAAGAGACCCAGTACTTC. The rearrangement uses TRBV11-2 and TRBJ2-5, with 10 bases fitting TRBD2. CDR1 is SGHAT and CDR2 is FQNNGV in the germline V gene. V shed 2 bases, J shed 0 bases, and the junction held 0 bases outside the gene matches. The CDR3 contains 15 residues.

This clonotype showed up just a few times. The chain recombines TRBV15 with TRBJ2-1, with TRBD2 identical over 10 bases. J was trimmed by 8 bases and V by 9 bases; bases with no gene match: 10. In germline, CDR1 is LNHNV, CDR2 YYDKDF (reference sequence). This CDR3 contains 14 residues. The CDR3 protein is CATTRPSGSHEQFF. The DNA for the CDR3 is TGTGCCACAACGAGGCCTAGCGGGAGCCATGAGCAGTTCTTC.

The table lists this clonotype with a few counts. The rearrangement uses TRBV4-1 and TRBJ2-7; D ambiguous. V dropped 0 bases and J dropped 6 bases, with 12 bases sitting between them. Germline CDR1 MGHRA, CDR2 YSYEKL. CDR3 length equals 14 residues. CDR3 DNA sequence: TGCGCCAGCAGCCAAGAGGCAAGGGCCCTCGAGCAGTACTTC. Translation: CASSQEARALEQYF.

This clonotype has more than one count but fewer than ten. The CDR3 DNA sequence: TGCAGCGTTTTCCGAACAGGAGCTAGCACAGATACGCAGTATTTT. It translates to CSVFRTGASTDTQYF. The gene calls are TRBV29-1 and TRBJ2-3; a weak D match, TRBD1 (5 bases). The V gene lost 5 bases and the J gene lost 0 bases, with 15 bases spanning the gap. CDR1 is SQVTM and CDR2 is ANQGSEA in the germline V gene. The length of the CDR3 is 15 residues.

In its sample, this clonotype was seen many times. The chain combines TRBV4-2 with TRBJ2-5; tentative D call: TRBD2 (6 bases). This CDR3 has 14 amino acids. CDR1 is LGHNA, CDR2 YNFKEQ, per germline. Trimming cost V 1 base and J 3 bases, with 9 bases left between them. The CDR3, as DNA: TGTGCCAGCAGCCAAGTGGGACTGGAAGAGACCCAGTACTTC. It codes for CASSQVGLEETQYF.